This T cell receptor (beta chain) is from a study of PD-L1 blockade in urothelial cancer. Overall study: Researchers found blood samples held a median of about 130,000 T cells.

Some clones are missing from TCRdb's copy, which holds only in-frame ones; the method was immunoSEQ multiplex PCR. The sample records roughly 100,000 clones, over 80% being singletons. With 2 bases removed from V and 9 bases from J, the gap between germline ends came to 11 bases. CDR3 size: 13 residues. Germline CDR1 reads SGHTA; CDR2 reads FQGTGA. Time point specified: peripheral blood 6 weeks after treatment start. Patients had urothelial carcinoma that was locally advanced or metastatic. The receptor was derived from a man aged 70-80 years with urothelial cancer. The chain uses TRBV7-3 and TRBJ2-1; no clear D. The starting material was PBMCs, obtained around atezolizumab (anti-PD-L1) treatment. The CDR3 region is CASSLGDESEQFF. The CDR3 nucleotides read TGTGCCAGCAGCTTAGGAGATGAGTCTGAGCAGTTCTTC. Filled out from reference TRBV7-3 and TRBJ2-1, the complete variable domain reads GAGVSQTPSNKVTEKGKYVELRCDPISGHTALYWYRQSLGQGPEFLIYFQGTGAADDSGLPNDRFFAVRPEGSVSTLKIQRTERGDSAVYLCASSLGDESEQFFGPGTRLTVL.